Presented here are 27 T cell receptor beta chains from one specimen sequenced in a study of shared clonotypes between healthy human individuals. The method was immunoSEQ multiplex PCR; TCRdb's version includes in-frame clones alone and lacks a portion of them. The sample includes some 510,000 clones, about four fifths of them seen just once. The sequenced sample was PBMCs. The receptors were gathered from a woman between 35 and 50 years old in good health. Some clones in this sample may be carry-over from other donors' samples.

The chain joins TRBV7-7 to TRBJ2-1; perhaps TRBD2 as D (5 bases). V was trimmed by 5 bases and J by 6 bases, leaving 14 bases between them. This CDR3 is built from 14 residues. Germline values: CDR1 SSHAT, CDR2 FNYEAQ (reference sequence). The CDR3 DNA reads as TGTGCCAGCAGCCTCTCGGGGTCTGGCAATGAGCAGTTCTTC. It is translated as CASSLSGSGNEQFF.

This CDR3 is CASRQGAQNTGELFF. The CDR3, as DNA: TGTGCCAGCAGGCAGGGGGCGCAGAACACCGGGGAGCTGTTTTTT. The rearrangement joins TRBV9 to TRBJ2-2; 8 nucleotides match TRBD1. Germline V gene lookup returns CDR1 SGDLS and CDR2 YYNGEE. V shed 5 bases, J shed 1 base, and the junction held 4 bases outside the gene matches. CDR3 length equals 15 residues.

V usage is TRBV7-2 and J usage is TRBJ2-1; D unclear. This CDR3 has 16 residues. Germline V CDR1 and CDR2: SGHTA, FQGNSA. Trimming took off 1 base at V and 4 bases at J, with 14 bases between the two ends. The CDR3 is CASSLVYGSRYNEQFF. The DNA of the CDR3 is TGTGCCAGCAGCTTAGTCTACGGATCTAGATACAATGAGCAGTTCTTC.

The V gene is TRBV28, the J gene TRBJ2-1; 9 bases are a match to TRBD2. CDR1 and CDR2 (germline): MDHEN, SYDVKM. There are 17 residues in the CDR3. The junction had 15 bases not matched to a gene; V was cut back by 6 bases and J by 6 bases. The CDR3 DNA reads as TGTGCCAGCAGCTTTCCGACCGGGACTAGCCCGAGCAATGAGCAGTTCTTC. Translating gives CASSFPTGTSPSNEQFF.

The gene calls are TRBV4-1 and TRBJ2-7; no reliable D call. The CDR3 spans 14 residues. Germline-derived CDR1 and CDR2 are MGHRA and YSYEKL. Trimming pared 4 bases from V and 2 bases from J, leaving 12 bases between. CDR3 bases: TGCGCCAGCAGCCCTGGGCCCATTCCCTACGAGCAGTACTTC. Translating it yields CASSPGPIPYEQYF.

The rearrangement links TRBV7-2 to TRBJ1-1; 8 bases agree with TRBD1. Germline loops: CDR1 SGHTA, CDR2 FQGNSA. The length of the CDR3 is 15 residues. V gave up 7 bases and J gave up 0 bases; unmatched junction bases: 7. The CDR3 is CASTKDRALNTEAFF. The CDR3, as DNA: TGTGCCAGCACCAAGGACAGGGCGTTGAACACTGAAGCTTTCTTT.

The chain carries TRBV5-4 and TRBJ2-3; 12 bases agree with TRBD2. V lost 4 bases, J lost 0 bases, and 3 bases stayed unmatched. Germline V gene sequence: CDR1 SGHNT, CDR2 YYREEE (reference sequence). The CDR3 is made up of 16 amino acids. Here the CDR3 reads CASSAGLAGSTDTQYF. In DNA, the CDR3 is TGTGCCAGCAGCGCGGGACTAGCGGGTAGCACAGATACGCAGTATTTT.

J is TRBJ2-1 and V is TRBV4-2; 10 bases align to TRBD2. Germline trimming cut 4 bases from V and 7 bases from J; bases unmatched to any gene: 7. Germline V gene data show CDR1 as LGHNA and CDR2 as YNFKEQ. The CDR3 is made up of 15 amino acids. The CDR3 loop reads CASSRVAGGPNEQFF. In DNA form, the CDR3 reads TGTGCCAGCAGCCGGGTAGCGGGAGGTCCAAATGAGCAGTTCTTC.

In its sample, this clone was seen many times. The chain links TRBV27 to TRBJ1-4; 7 nucleotides agree with TRBD1. Germline V gene lookup returns CDR1 MNHEY and CDR2 SMNVEV (reference sequence). The junction had 6 bases not matched to a gene; V was cut back by 10 bases and J by 4 bases. The CDR3 extends over 13 amino acids. CDR3 in DNA: TGTGCCATGATACAGGGGCATAATGAAAAACTGTTTTTT. It is translated as CAMIQGHNEKLFF.

CDR3: CASSPRTSGSWETQYF. CDR3 coding DNA: TGTGCCAGCTCACCCAGGACTAGCGGGAGTTGGGAGACCCAGTACTTC. The chain is built from TRBV18 and TRBJ2-5; 13 bases fit TRBD2. There are 16 residues in the CDR3. V trimming: 3 bases; J trimming: 5 bases; junction bases outside the gene matches: 6. The V gene's germline CDR1 is KGHSH and CDR2 LQKENI.

The chain carries TRBV30 and TRBJ2-1; TRBD1 is a possible D gene (6 bases). The CDR3 runs 13 residues. Germline V lookup: CDR1 GTSNPN, CDR2 SVGIG (reference sequence). Trimming pared 2 bases from V and 12 bases from J, leaving 17 bases between. DNA for the CDR3: TGTGCCTGGAGTCCCTCCAGCCGGGACATGCAGTTCTTC. Translation gives CAWSPSSRDMQFF.

The chain employs TRBV7-9 and TRBJ1-2; the D gene is possibly TRBD1 (5 bases). The CDR3 covers 15 residues. Germline V gene data show CDR1 as SEHNR and CDR2 as FQNEAQ (reference sequence). V lost 7 bases and J lost 2, with 17 bases in between. The CDR3 DNA reads as TGTGCCAGCACGATAAGTGGGGGAAACAACTATGGCTACACCTTC. Amino acid sequence: CASTISGGNNYGYTF.

The chain is built from TRBV5-1 and TRBJ2-7; 11 nucleotides agree with TRBD2. Germline V gene data show CDR1 as SGHRS and CDR2 as YFSETQ. Germline trimming cut 3 bases from V and 3 bases from J; bases unmatched to any gene: 2. The CDR3 has 14 amino acids. In DNA form, the CDR3 reads TGCGCCAGCAGCTGGGGACTAGCGGACTACGAGCAGTACTTC. This translates into CASSWGLADYEQYF. The whole variable domain, filled in from reference TRBV5-1 and TRBJ2-7, reads KAGVTQTPRYLIKTRGQQVTLSCSPISGHRSVSWYQQTPGQGLQFLFEYFSETQRNKGNFPGRFSGRQFSNSRSEMNVSTLELGDSALYLCASSWGLADYEQYFGPGTRLTVT.

This clone has just one count. The rearrangement uses TRBV5-1 and TRBJ1-5; possibly TRBD1 for D (6 bases). Germline loops: CDR1 SGHRS, CDR2 YFSETQ. Trimming pared 4 bases from V and 7 bases from J, leaving 15 bases between. There are 14 residues in the CDR3. CDR3 sequence: CASSRGGQGQPQHF. As DNA, the CDR3 is TGCGCCAGCAGCCGAGGGGGGCAGGGACAGCCCCAGCATTTT. The full variable domain, its missing parts supplied by reference TRBV5-1 and TRBJ1-5, is KAGVTQTPRYLIKTRGQQVTLSCSPISGHRSVSWYQQTPGQGLQFLFEYFSETQRNKGNFPGRFSGRQFSNSRSEMNVSTLELGDSALYLCASSRGGQGQPQHFGDGTRLSIL.

This clone occurred a few times. The chain combines TRBV27 with TRBJ2-5, with D uncertain. This CDR3 has 14 residues. The germline CDR1 and CDR2 sequences are MNHEY and SMNVEV (reference sequence). V shed 6 bases and J shed 5 bases, with 16 bases lying between them. CDR3 bases: TGTGCCAGCAGAACTGAAGTTCACGCGGAGACCCAGTACTTC. This translates into CASRTEVHAETQYF.

This chain joins TRBV5-4 and TRBJ2-3; 9 bases align to TRBD1. J was trimmed by 0 bases and V by 10 bases; bases with no gene match: 9. This CDR3 region has 15 residues. The germline CDR1 and CDR2 sequences are SGHNT and YYREEE (reference sequence). The DNA for the CDR3 is TGTGCCCCCGGACAGGGGCCATCTAGCACAGATACGCAGTATTTT. Amino acids: CAPGQGPSSTDTQYF.

The chain employs TRBV27 and TRBJ2-4; 7 bases fit TRBD2. Germline values: CDR1 MNHEY, CDR2 SMNVEV (reference sequence). The ends lost 8 bases at V and 0 bases at J; junction bases unmatched: 19. The CDR3 loop spans 19 amino acids. The CDR3 here is CASANNPTGGVPAKNIQYF. For the CDR3, the DNA is TGTGCCAGCGCAAACAACCCAACGGGGGGAGTACCAGCCAAAAACATTCAGTACTTC.

V and J are TRBV2 and TRBJ1-4; D ambiguous. Germline-derived CDR1 and CDR2 are SNHLY and FYNNEI. This CDR3 comprises 14 residues. The V and J ends lost 6 bases and 2 bases respectively, with 10 bases between them. The CDR3 region is CASRSGTTNEKLFF. The CDR3 DNA follows: TGTGCCAGCAGGTCGGGAACGACTAATGAAAAACTGTTTTTT.

The V gene is TRBV19, the J gene TRBJ2-3, with 9 bases aligning to TRBD1. Germline V gene lookup returns CDR1 LNHDA and CDR2 SQIVND (reference sequence). This CDR3 has 16 residues. With V trimmed by 7 bases and J by 0 bases, 8 bases remained unmatched. For the CDR3, the DNA is TGTGCCAGTACCAGGAGGGACAGGGCTAGCACAGATACGCAGTATTTT. It specifies CASTRRDRASTDTQYF.

This chain connects TRBV2 to TRBJ1-4; 7 nucleotides align to TRBD1. V was clipped by 8 bases and J by 7 bases; unmatched bases: 10. The length of the CDR3 is 14 residues. Per germline, CDR1 SNHLY and CDR2 FYNNEI. The CDR3 sequence is CASGGGRGSEKLFF. The CDR3 DNA reads as TGTGCCAGCGGAGGGGGCAGGGGGAGTGAAAAACTGTTTTTT.

This rearrangement joins TRBV2 to TRBJ1-4; no clear D gene. The CDR3 extends over 13 amino acids. Germline assignment: CDR1 SNHLY and CDR2 FYNNEI. V lost 4 bases and J 6 bases, leaving 9 bases between the germline ends. CDR3 DNA: TGTGCCAGCAGTGTTAGGCCGTATGAAAAACTGTTTTTT. Protein sequence: CASSVRPYEKLFF.

In DNA form, the CDR3 reads TGTGCCAGCAGCTACGGACAGAGCTACGAGCAGTACTTC. It yields the protein CASSYGQSYEQYF. The chain has TRBV7-2 and TRBJ2-7, with a possible D match to TRBD1 (6 bases). Trimming cost V 4 bases and J 3 bases, with 10 bases left between them. This CDR3 comprises 13 residues. Germline V CDR1 and CDR2: SGHTA, FQGNSA. Filled out from reference TRBV7-2 and TRBJ2-7, the complete variable domain reads GAGVSQSPSNKVTEKGKDVELRCDPISGHTALYWYRQSLGQGLEFLIYFQGNSAPDKSGLPSDRFSAERTGGSVSTLTIQRTQQEDSAVYLCASSYGQSYEQYFGPGTRLTVT.

The CDR3 is CASSSTSGQETQYF. The CDR3 region has the DNA TGTGCCAGTAGCTCGACTAGCGGCCAAGAGACCCAGTACTTC. The chain employs TRBV19 and TRBJ2-5, with 9 positions matching TRBD2. V was clipped by 6 bases and J by 1 base; unmatched bases: 3. Per the germline V gene, CDR1 is LNHDA and CDR2 is SQIVND (reference sequence). The CDR3 is 14 residues long.

The rearrangement uses TRBV5-8 and TRBJ1-1; 11 positions match TRBD1. After removal of 0 bases from V and 5 bases from J, the junction contained 3 bases not matched to a gene. Germline V CDR1 and CDR2: SGHTS, YDEGEE. This CDR3 is built from 15 residues. DNA of the CDR3: TGTGCCAGCAGCTTGGCCGGGACAGGGGGAACTGAAGCTTTCTTT. This sequence encodes CASSLAGTGGTEAFF.

J is TRBJ1-5 and V is TRBV28; D may be TRBD1 (5 bases). This CDR3 is built from 12 residues. The V and J ends lost 5 bases and 5 bases respectively, with 7 bases between them. Germline loops: CDR1 MDHEN, CDR2 SYDVKM. CDR3 DNA: TGTGCCAGCAGTGGGGGGGATCAGCCCCAGCATTTT. This gives the protein CASSGGDQPQHF.

This CDR3 is CASSLVNPQETQYF. The CDR3 DNA reads TGCGCCAGCAGCTTGGTGAATCCCCAAGAGACCCAGTACTTC. V and J are TRBV5-1 and TRBJ2-5; D remains ambiguous. Trimming cost V 0 bases and J 1 base, with 7 bases left between them. Germline assignment: CDR1 SGHRS and CDR2 YFSETQ. This CDR3 has 14 residues.

The chain employs TRBV27 and TRBJ2-7, with 9 bases aligning to TRBD1. The germline gives CDR1 MNHEY, CDR2 SMNVEV (reference sequence). CDR3 length: 15 residues. Unmatched junction bases numbered 6, after V lost 6 bases and J lost 0 bases. Here the CDR3 reads CASRPDRGSSYEQYF. The CDR3 region has the DNA TGTGCCAGCAGACCCGACAGGGGGAGCTCCTACGAGCAGTACTTC.